The 14 T cell receptor beta chains below all came from one sample that was sequenced in a study of blood T cell repertoires in COVID-19. Generated by immunoSEQ multiplex PCR, the TCRdb table keeps only in-frame clones and is missing some. The table includes about 81,000 clones, about 89% detected once. Material: PBMCs or T cells enriched from blood (not recorded which). These receptors originate from a woman between 45 and 60 years old with acute COVID-19.

The chain recombines TRBV7-9 with TRBJ1-1; D gene unclear. Trimming took 5 bases from V and 2 from J, leaving 12 bases between them. The CDR3 runs to 14 residues. Germline V CDR1 and CDR2: SEHNR, FQNEAQ (reference sequence). CDR3 in amino acids: CASSHKLGNTEAFF. The DNA for the CDR3 is TGTGCCAGCAGCCACAAGCTGGGCAACACTGAAGCTTTCTTT.

V usage is TRBV30 and J usage is TRBJ1-1; no definite D call. Trimming shortened V by 2 bases and J by 0 bases, and 4 bases separated the two germline ends. The CDR3 totals 12 residues. Germline CDR1 and CDR2: GTSNPN and SVGIG (reference sequence). CDR3 sequence: CAWSRMNTEAFF. The CDR3 coding sequence is TGTGCCTGGAGTCGTATGAACACTGAAGCTTTCTTT.

The rearrangement links TRBV7-9 to TRBJ2-6, with D uncertain. The CDR3 runs 18 residues. The germline V and J ends were trimmed by 1 base and 0 bases, with 13 bases remaining between them. CDR1 is SEHNR, CDR2 FQNEAQ, per germline (reference sequence). DNA for the CDR3: TGTGCCAGCAGCTTAGAGCCTGGGCAGCACTCTGGGGCCAACGTCCTGACTTTC. Amino acids: CASSLEPGQHSGANVLTF.

This clone was recorded once. The rearrangement links TRBV5-4 to TRBJ2-7; D ambiguous. The CDR3 runs to 15 residues. Germline loops: CDR1 SGHNT, CDR2 YYREEE (reference sequence). V lost 0 bases and J 3 bases, leaving 13 bases between the germline ends. The CDR3 DNA reads TGTGCCAGCAGCTTGGTCGGCAGGCCCAACTACGAGCAGTACTTC. Its translation: CASSLVGRPNYEQYF.

The rearrangement uses TRBV19 and TRBJ1-3; possible D gene TRBD1, 5 bases. Per germline, CDR1 LNHDA and CDR2 SQIVND (reference sequence). Trimming removed 0 bases at V and 0 bases at J, with 9 bases between. The CDR3 runs 16 residues. In DNA, the CDR3 is TGTGCCAGTAGTATAGAACCGACAGACTCTGGAAACACCATATATTTT. The encoded protein is CASSIEPTDSGNTIYF.

The genes are TRBV5-3 and TRBJ1-4; no clear D gene. TRBV5-3 is an ORF for which the function is uncertain. Trimming stripped 0 bases from V and 0 bases from J, with 6 bases between. This CDR3 has 15 amino acids. CDR3: CARSLARTTNEKLFF. CDR3 DNA: TGTGCCAGAAGCTTGGCCAGGACAACTAATGAAAAACTGTTTTTT.

This clone was detected only once. The genes are TRBV7-8 and TRBJ1-5, with 8 bases aligning to TRBD1. The V gene's germline CDR1 is SGHVS and CDR2 FQNEAQ. The CDR3 totals 16 residues. V gave up 4 bases and J gave up 2 bases; unmatched junction bases: 7. For the CDR3, the DNA is TGTGCCAGCAGCTCCCTACAGGGGGGAGGCAATCAGCCCCAGCATTTT. Protein sequence: CASSSLQGGGNQPQHF.

J is TRBJ2-1 and V is TRBV4-2; 10 nucleotides align to TRBD2. Trimming removed 0 bases from V and 9 bases from J; junction bases left unmatched: 11. The CDR3 spans 17 residues. Germline values: CDR1 LGHNA, CDR2 YNFKEQ. CDR3: CASSQEGPSGSGGEQFF. Written as DNA, the CDR3 is TGTGCCAGCAGCCAAGAAGGTCCTAGCGGGAGTGGAGGTGAGCAGTTCTTC.

The genes are TRBV11-2 and TRBJ2-1; TRBD2 aligns across 8 bases. The germline gives CDR1 SGHAT, CDR2 FQNNGV. This CDR3 contains 14 residues. V lost 4 bases, J lost 3 bases, and 2 bases stayed unmatched. CDR3 region: CASSSGGGYNEQFF. DNA for the CDR3: TGTGCCAGCAGCTCCGGGGGGGGCTACAATGAGCAGTTCTTC.

The chain combines TRBV27 with TRBJ2-7, with D tentatively TRBD1 (6 bases). CDR3 length: 18 amino acids. Deletions cut 2 bases from V and 0 bases from J, with 20 bases between. The germline V gene has CDR1 MNHEY and CDR2 SMNVEV (reference sequence). The CDR3 sequence: CASSLPTGLQPPSYEQYF. For the CDR3, the DNA is TGTGCCAGCAGTTTACCCACAGGGCTTCAGCCCCCCTCCTACGAGCAGTACTTC.

This clone was found a few times. V usage is TRBV18 and J usage is TRBJ1-2; a weak D match, TRBD1 (6 bases). Trimming cost V 1 base and J 2 bases, with 11 bases left between them. Germline lookup yields CDR1 KGHSH and CDR2 LQKENI. The CDR3 spans 15 residues. The CDR3 DNA reads TGTGCCAGCTCACCACTACAGGGAGGGAACTATGGCTACACCTTC. Translating it yields CASSPLQGGNYGYTF. Supplemented by reference TRBV18 and TRBJ1-2, the full variable domain reads NAGVMQNPRHLVRRRGQEARLRCSPMKGHSHVYWYRQLPEEGLKFMVYLQKENIIDESGMPKERFSAEFPKEGPSILRIQQVVRGDSAAYFCASSPLQGGNYGYTFGSGTRLTVV.

The genes are TRBV10-3 and TRBJ1-2; tentatively, D is TRBD1 (5 bases). The CDR3 contains 14 residues. CDR1 and CDR2 (germline): ENHRY, SYGVKD. Trimming removed 0 bases from V and 3 bases from J, with 8 bases in between. CDR3 in DNA: TGTGCCATCAGTGAGTCCCCAGGGTACTATGGCTACACCTTC. This codes for CAISESPGYYGYTF.

The chain carries TRBV24-1 and TRBJ2-5, with D hard to call. CDR1 is KGHDR and CDR2 is SFDVKD in the germline V gene. The V and J ends lost 3 bases and 3 bases respectively, with 7 bases between them. This CDR3 region has 13 residues. The CDR3 region has the DNA TGTGCCACCAGTGATGCTGACAAAGAGACCCAGTACTTC. Protein: CATSDADKETQYF.

This sequence joins TRBV5-6 and TRBJ2-7, with TRBD1 matching 7 bases. The CDR3 contains 13 residues. V lost 4 bases and J lost 0; bases outside the gene matches: 1. The germline CDR1 and CDR2 sequences are SGHDT and YYEEEE. The CDR3: CASSGQVSYEQYF. CDR3 in DNA: TGTGCCAGCAGCGGACAGGTCTCCTACGAGCAGTACTTC.